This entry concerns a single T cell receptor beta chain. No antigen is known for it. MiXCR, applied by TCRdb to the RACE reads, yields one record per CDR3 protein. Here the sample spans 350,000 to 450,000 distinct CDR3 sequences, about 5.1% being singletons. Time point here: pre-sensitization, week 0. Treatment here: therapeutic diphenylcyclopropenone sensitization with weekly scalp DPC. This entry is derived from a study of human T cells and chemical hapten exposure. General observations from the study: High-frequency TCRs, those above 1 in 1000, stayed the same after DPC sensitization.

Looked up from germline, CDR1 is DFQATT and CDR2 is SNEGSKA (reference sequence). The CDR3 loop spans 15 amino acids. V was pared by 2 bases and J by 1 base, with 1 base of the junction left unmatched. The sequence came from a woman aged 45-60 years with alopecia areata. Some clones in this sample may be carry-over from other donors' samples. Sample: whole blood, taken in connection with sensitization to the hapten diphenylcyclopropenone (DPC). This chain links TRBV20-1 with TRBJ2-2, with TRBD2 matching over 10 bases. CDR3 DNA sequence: TGCAGTGCTAGATCTAGCGGGGGGAACACCGGGGAGCTGTTTTTT. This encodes CSARSSGGNTGELFF.